This TCR beta chain was obtained from a study of blood T cells in healthy people across ages. Study-level results: Older age went with lower TCR beta diversity per million T cells, in a roughly linear way. Considered underestimates were the diversity estimates obtained from one million T cells.

The second PCR ran roughly 7 to 12 cycles with a sample-barcoded 5' primer and J-beta primers. One entry per CDR3 protein results from TCRdb running MiXCR on the 5' RACE reads. The profile shows about a million distinct CDR3 sequences, roughly 51% of them singletons. Trimming at V came to 4 bases and at J to 2 bases, leaving 5 bases not matched to a gene. This CDR3 has 13 amino acids. Per the germline V gene, CDR1 is GTSNPN and CDR2 is SVGIG (reference sequence). With respect to this clonotype: Its antigen remains unidentified.

The sequence derives from a woman aged 60-70 years in good health. The V gene is TRBV30, the J gene TRBJ2-7, with 7 bases lining up with TRBD1. The sequenced sample consisted of blood. As DNA, the CDR3 is TGTGCCTGGACTACTCAGGGGGCCTACGAGCAGTACTTC. Translated, it gives CAWTTQGAYEQYF.